The 28 T cell receptor beta chains presented below share a single source sample, sequenced in a study of tumor-infiltrating lymphocytes in primary liver carcinoma. The source material, about 17-31 mg of unsorted bulk tissue, was used to co-extract RNA and DNA. Starting material of 500 ng total RNA yielded TCR beta cDNA via a constant-region primer. Libraries for TCR beta were built through three nested multiplex PCR rounds, which together made up a slightly modified ARM-PCR procedure. Both of the initial two PCR rounds ran for approximately 10 cycles and employed TRBV1-TRBV30 forward primers alongside a C-beta reverse primer. TCRdb passed the multiplex PCR reads through MiXCR, listing each CDR3 protein once. This sample has tens of thousands of distinct CDR3 sequences, with over 60% found just once. The sample was liver tumor tissue from sampling region 1. Subset denoted: tumor region T1, superior pole. The receptors come from a man aged 35 to 55 with primary liver carcinoma and hepatitis B virus infection.

For this clonotype: The junction shows a germline mismatch at one end, possibly a read error. The rearrangement uses TRBV5-5 and TRBJ2-7; TRBD2 matches at 10 bases. This CDR3 region has 14 residues. In germline, CDR1 is SGHKS, CDR2 YYEKEE (reference sequence). The CDR3 reads CASSLTSGEYERYF. CDR3 coding DNA: TGTGCCAGCAGCTTAACTAGCGGGGAATACGAGCGGTACTTC.

As concerns this clonotype: A read error may account for a junction end that differs from germline. The gene calls are TRBV11-2 and TRBJ1-1; 8 bases fit TRBD1. This CDR3 has 16 residues. CDR1 and CDR2 (germline): SGHAT, FQNNGV. CDR3: CTSSRTILGQDTGAFF. DNA of the CDR3: TGTACCAGCAGTCGTACGATTCTGGGACAGGACACTGGAGCCTTCTTT. Filled out from reference TRBV11-2 and TRBJ1-1, the complete variable domain reads EAGVAQSPRYKIIEKRQSVAFWCNPISGHATLYWYQQILGQGPKLLIQFQNNGVVDDSQLPKDRFSAERLKGVDSTLKIQPAKLEDSAVYLCTSSRTILGQDTGAFFGQGTRLTVV.

The chain is built from TRBV7-8 and TRBJ1-5; D gene ambiguous. The germline CDR1 and CDR2 sequences are SGHVS and FQNEAQ. There are 13 residues in the CDR3. Deletions cut 1 base from V and 9 bases from J, with 10 bases between. The CDR3 nucleotides are TGTGCCAGCAGCTTAGATCTGGATCGGCCCCAGCATTTT. It encodes CASSLDLDRPQHF.

CDR3 amino acids: CASSLQGAGLREQYF. The CDR3 bases are TGTGCCAGCAGCTTACAAGGGGCAGGGCTACGGGAGCAGTACTTC. This sequence joins TRBV11-2 and TRBJ2-7, with D perhaps TRBD1 (5 bases). There are 15 residues in the CDR3. The V gene lost 2 bases and the J gene lost 7 bases, with 18 bases spanning the gap. Germline lookup yields CDR1 SGHAT and CDR2 FQNNGV.

A remark on this clonotype: A much larger clonotype is one base distant, so this may be a read error. The V and J genes are TRBV28 and TRBJ2-3; D tentatively reads TRBD1 or TRBD2 (6 bases each). This CDR3 has 13 residues. Germline CDR1 reads MDHEN; CDR2 reads SYDVKM. Trimming stripped 6 bases from V and 4 bases from J, with 11 bases between. In nucleotides, the CDR3 is TGTGCCAGCAGCCCGGAGGGGGCAGATACGCAGTATTTT. Residues: CASSPEGADTQYF.

A word on this clonotype: The missing conserved phenylalanine or tryptophan at the end of this CDR3 makes a read error likely. The chain uses TRBV10-3 and TRBJ2-3; the match to TRBD2 covers 14 bases. V lost 7 bases and J lost 4; bases outside the gene matches: 7. The CDR3 runs 16 residues. Germline V lookup: CDR1 ENHRY, CDR2 SYGVKD. This CDR3 reads CAITPTSGRVPDTQYL. CDR3 in DNA: TGTGCCATCACCCCGACTAGCGGGAGGGTGCCAGATACGCAGTATTTA.

This clonotype was picked up one time. V usage is TRBV11-1 and J usage is TRBJ2-3, with TRBD2 matching over 11 bases. The V gene's germline CDR1 is SGHAT and CDR2 FQDESV (reference sequence). The CDR3 totals 16 residues. The V and J ends lost 5 bases and 1 base, in that order; junction bases with no gene match: 5. The CDR3 DNA sequence: TGTGCCAGCAGCAAGGGACTAGCGGCAGGCACAGATACGCAGTATTTT. Translating it yields CASSKGLAAGTDTQYF.

Of note for this clonotype: One end of the junction does not line up with germline, which may come from a read error. The rearrangement joins TRBV10-2 to TRBJ2-1, with D possibly TRBD2 on 6 matching bases. The length of the CDR3 is 14 residues. Germline V gene lookup returns CDR1 WSHSY and CDR2 SAAADI. CDR3 nucleotide sequence: TGCGCCAGCATGGGCGGGGCAGCCTACAATGAGCAGCTCTTC. Protein product: CASMGGAAYNEQLF.

About this clonotype: Mismatch with germline at one junction end may stem from a read error. The V gene is TRBV11-2, the J gene TRBJ1-2; D gene unclear. Germline loops: CDR1 SGHAT, CDR2 FQNNGV. This CDR3 spans 14 amino acids. The DNA for the CDR3 is TGTGCCAGCAGCTTAGGTCGGCAGAGCTACGGTTACATCTTC. Its translation: CASSLGRQSYGYIF.

This CDR3 reads CACSRNSDTTYEQYF. The CDR3 nucleotides are TGCGCCTGTAGCCGTAACAGCGATACTACCTACGAGCAGTACTTC. The V call is TRBV4-1, the J call TRBJ2-7; no definite D call. CDR1 is MGHRA, CDR2 YSYEKL, per germline. Trimming took 11 bases from V and 2 from J, leaving 22 bases between them. The CDR3 runs 15 residues.

This sequence joins TRBV19 and TRBJ2-1; TRBD2 matches 8 bases. Germline trimming cut 3 bases from V and 8 bases from J; bases unmatched to any gene: 12. This CDR3 has 16 residues. The germline V gene has CDR1 LNHDA and CDR2 SQIVND (reference sequence). This chain's CDR3 is CASSMTSVRAGYEQFF. The CDR3 nucleotides are TGTGCCAGTAGTATGACTAGCGTGAGGGCCGGGTATGAGCAGTTCTTC. The whole variable domain, filled in from reference TRBV19 and TRBJ2-1, reads DGGITQSPKYLFRKEGQNVTLSCEQNLNHDAMYWYRQDPGQGLRLIYYSQIVNDFQKGDIAEGYSVSREKKESFPLTVTSAQKNPTAFYLCASSMTSVRAGYEQFFGPGTRLTVL.

Concerning this clonotype itself: The junction differs from germline at one of its ends, possibly a read error. V is TRBV28 and J is TRBJ2-7; D unresolved. Germline CDR1 is MDHEN and CDR2 is SYDVKM. The CDR3 length is 12 residues. CDR3: CASSLMFDDQYF. The CDR3 coding sequence is TGTGCCAGCAGCCTAATGTTCGACGATCAGTACTTC.

This clonotype occurred once. A much larger clone sits a single nucleotide away, making a read error possible. V is TRBV28 and J is TRBJ2-7, with D unresolved. Germline CDR1 reads MDHEN; CDR2 reads SYDVKM. Trimming took off 7 bases at V and 8 bases at J, with 15 bases between the two ends. This CDR3 is built from 12 residues. The CDR3 loop reads CASKRAQYKQYF. For the CDR3, the DNA is TGTGCCAGCAAACGCGCTCAGTACAAGCAGTACTTC.

This clonotype was seen more than once but under ten times. A read error may explain this, as a much larger clone is one base away. The chain links TRBV7-8 to TRBJ2-3; the D call may be TRBD1 or TRBD2 (6 bases each). V was cut by 7 bases and J by 4 bases, with 12 bases left in between. The CDR3 contains 13 residues. Germline V gene lookup returns CDR1 SGHVS and CDR2 FQNEAQ. The CDR3 sequence is CASNSRGPDTQYF. The CDR3 region has the DNA TGTGCCAGCAACTCCCGGGGGCCAGATACGCAGTATTTT. Full variable domain (remainder filled in from reference TRBV7-8 and TRBJ2-3): GAGVSQSPRYKVAKRGQDVALRCDPISGHVSLFWYQQALGQGPEFLTYFQNEAQLDKSGLPSDRFFAERPEGSVSTLKIQRTQQEDSAVYLCASNSRGPDTQYFGPGTRLTVL.

The chain uses TRBV20-1 and TRBJ2-3; D possibly corresponds to TRBD2 (6 bases). Germline values: CDR1 DFQATT, CDR2 SNEGSKA (reference sequence). The V end lost 5 bases, the J end lost 0 bases, and 12 bases lay between the germline ends. The CDR3 has 14 residues. DNA of the CDR3: TGCAGTGCTGCTGGCGGGAAGAGCACAGATACGCAGTATTTT. Amino acid sequence: CSAAGGKSTDTQYF.

The V call is TRBV28, the J call TRBJ2-2; 7 nucleotides line up with TRBD2. The length of the CDR3 is 15 residues. CDR1 is MDHEN and CDR2 is SYDVKM in the germline V gene. Trimming took 8 bases from V and 9 from J; bases not matched to a gene: 15. The CDR3 DNA reads as TGTGCCAGCGGCTTCTGGCGGGAGAGTACCAGGGAGCTGTTTTTT. This sequence encodes CASGFWRESTRELFF. Based on the CDR3 plus reference TRBV28 and TRBJ2-2, the full variable domain is DVKVTQSSRYLVKRTGEKVFLECVQDMDHENMFWYRQDPGLGLRLIYFSYDVKMKEKGDIPEGYSVSREKKERFSLILESASTNQTSMYLCASGFWRESTRELFFGEGSRLTVL.

Comments on this clonotype: This may be a read error, as it is one base from a much larger clone. This chain joins TRBV28 and TRBJ1-6; tentative D call: TRBD1 (5 bases). The CDR3 length is 16 residues. Trimming took off 7 bases at V and 7 bases at J, with 20 bases between the two ends. Germline V CDR1 and CDR2: MDHEN, SYDVKM. The CDR3 bases are TGTGCCAGCAATCCGACCTGGGGGGTCCTAAATTCACCCCTCCACTTT. Translating it yields CASNPTWGVLNSPLHF. Filled out from reference TRBV28 and TRBJ1-6, the complete variable domain reads DVKVTQSSRYLVKRTGEKVFLECVQDMDHENMFWYRQDPGLGLRLIYFSYDVKMKEKGDIPEGYSVSREKKERFSLILESASTNQTSMYLCASNPTWGVLNSPLHFGNGTRLTVT.

As for this clonotype: A much larger clone lies one base from this, so it may be a read error. The genes are TRBV28 and TRBJ2-1; a weak D match, TRBD2 (6 bases). Trimming cost V 4 bases and J 5 bases, with 12 bases left between them. Looked up from germline, CDR1 is MDHEN and CDR2 is SYDVKM. The length of the CDR3 is 14 residues. CDR3 in amino acids: CASSSGTSNNEQFF. The CDR3 region has the DNA TGTGCCAGCAGTTCCGGGACTTCGAACAATGAGCAGTTCTTC.

The chain is built from TRBV11-3 and TRBJ1-5; no reliable D call. The CDR3 has 15 amino acids. Trimming pared 0 bases from V and 6 bases from J, leaving 12 bases between. Germline-derived CDR1 and CDR2 are SGHNT and YENEEA. The chain's CDR3 is CASSLDLEVAQPQHF. CDR3 DNA sequence: TGTGCCAGCAGCTTAGATCTGGAGGTGGCTCAGCCCCAGCATTTT.

This clonotype came up many times. The chain links TRBV6-5 to TRBJ2-5; 7 bases map to TRBD1. CDR1 and CDR2 from the germline V gene are MNHEY and SVGAGI. Unmatched junction bases numbered 6, after V lost 6 bases and J lost 2 bases. CDR3 length: 14 residues. The CDR3 DNA sequence: TGTGCCAGCAGCCAGGACAGGAGGCAAGAGACCCAGTACTTC. Amino acids: CASSQDRRQETQYF.

This clonotype was detected ten times or more. The gene calls are TRBV13 and TRBJ1-1; weak D call: TRBD1 (6 bases). The CDR3 has 16 amino acids. CDR1 and CDR2 (germline): PRHDT, FYEKMQ (reference sequence). V was clipped by 1 base and J by 1 base, with 13 bases between them. The CDR3 DNA reads TGTGCCAGCAGCTTAGCTGGGGACATCCCGAACACTGAAGCTTTCTTT. This gives the protein CASSLAGDIPNTEAFF.

To note about this clonotype: One junction end does not reproduce the germline sequence, and a read error may be involved. The genes are TRBV20-1 and TRBJ2-1, with TRBD2 matching over 9 bases. Germline lookup yields CDR1 DFQATT and CDR2 SNEGSKA (reference sequence). The CDR3 sequence is 13 residues long. Written as DNA, the CDR3 is TGCAATGCTAGAAATCCTGGCGGGAGGGCCTTGATCTTC. Amino acids: CNARNPGGRALIF.

Details on this clonotype: One junction end disagrees with the germline gene, perhaps due to a read error. CDR3 sequence reads: CASSSRDSPSSYDEQFF. CDR3 bases: TGTGCCAGCAGCTCACGTGACAGCCCCAGCTCCTACGATGAGCAGTTCTTC. The chain combines TRBV5-6 with TRBJ2-1, with D possibly matching TRBD1 (5 bases). Germline V gives CDR1 SGHDT, CDR2 YYEEEE. The CDR3 covers 17 residues.

J is TRBJ1-1 and V is TRBV4-1; D gene ambiguous. CDR3 length: 11 amino acids. Germline-derived CDR1 and CDR2 are MGHRA and YSYEKL. The V end lost 7 bases, the J end lost 3 bases, and 6 bases lay between the germline ends. The CDR3 loop is CASMTDTEAFF. The CDR3 bases are TGCGCCAGCATGACTGACACTGAAGCTTTCTTT.

The chain couples TRBV20-1 to TRBJ2-1; D gene uncertain. Deletions cut 1 base from V and 1 base from J, with 11 bases between. This CDR3 region has 15 residues. Germline CDR1 DFQATT, CDR2 SNEGSKA (reference sequence). CDR3 nucleotides: TGCAGTGCTAGAGGGAGACGCCGTTCCTACAATGAGCAGTTCTTC. It encodes CSARGRRRSYNEQFF.

On this clonotype itself: One junction end does not reproduce the germline sequence, and a read error may be involved. This chain links TRBV11-2 with TRBJ2-1; D is undetermined. Germline CDR1 is SGHAT and CDR2 is FQNNGV. The CDR3 covers 15 residues. As DNA, the CDR3 is TGTGCTAGCAGCGTCAGCAGGAGCCTCTACAATGAGCAGTTCTTC. Translating it yields CASSVSRSLYNEQFF.

About this clonotype: One end of the junction fails to match germline, which may point to a read error. The CDR3 bases are TGCAATGCTAACCAATATTTTGCAGATACGCAGTATTTT. Translating gives CNANQYFADTQYF. The chain combines TRBV20-1 with TRBJ2-3, with no clear D. CDR1 DFQATT and CDR2 SNEGSKA come from the germline V gene (reference sequence). The CDR3 runs 13 residues.

As for this clonotype: Sequence at one end of the junction differs from germline and may be a read error. V usage is TRBV29-1 and J usage is TRBJ2-7; tentatively, D is TRBD2 (7 bases). Germline lookup yields CDR1 SQVTM and CDR2 ANQGSEA. CDR3 length: 12 residues. DNA of the CDR3: TGCAGCTTTGGAGGGGGGGCCTACGAACAGTACTTC. Protein product: CSFGGGAYEQYF.